The source of this TCR beta chain is a study of blood T cell repertoires in COVID-19. Original processing methods: Nucleated cell counts were estimated from reference gene primer amplification. Sequencing used immunoSEQ multiplex PCR; TCRdb keeps in-frame clones, though not all of them. That table furnishes V, J and clone size, whereas the DNA furnished D and trimming. The sample lists a few hundred thousand clones; around 88% were seen once. Per the germline V gene, CDR1 is MGHRA and CDR2 is YSYEKL. Trimming cost V 4 bases and J 7 bases, with 13 bases left between them. This CDR3 contains 14 residues.

The sequenced sample was peripheral blood. The J gene is TRBJ1-4, the V gene TRBV4-1, with D unresolved. The TCR originated in a woman in her fifties or sixties with acute or convalescent COVID-19. CDR3 protein: CASSLRETGEKLFF. CDR3 DNA sequence: TGCGCCAGCAGCCTTCGGGAAACGGGTGAAAAACTGTTTTTT.